This TCR beta chain was captured in a study of identical twins' blood T cells. TCRdb re-derived calls from the 5' RACE reads in MiXCR, one entry per CDR3 protein. The sample records 300,000 to 400,000 distinct CDR3 sequences, over 25% being singletons. CDR1 and CDR2 from the germline V gene are MNHEY and SVGAGI. V lost 1 base to trimming and J lost 8 bases, with 12 bases between them. The CDR3 sequence is 14 residues long. The TCR comes from a woman aged 18 to 55 in good health. Sequenced sample: PBMCs. The chain recombines TRBV6-5 with TRBJ2-1; perhaps D is TRBD1 or TRBD2 (5 bases each). The CDR3 spells CASSYLGLGDEQFF. The CDR3 DNA is TGTGCCAGCAGTTACTTGGGTCTGGGGGATGAGCAGTTCTTC.